Here is one TCR beta chain with its context. Per germline, CDR1 MDHEN and CDR2 SYDVKM. J gave up 3 bases and V 0 bases, and 3 bases lay outside the gene matches. CDR3 length: 16 residues. Cohorts were based on clinical histories the participants reported. The data originate from a study of blood T cell repertoires in COVID-19. As for the study in general: Samples of COVID-19 (acute and convalescent) were obtained from the United States, Italy and Spain.

Method: immunoSEQ multiplex PCR; TCRdb's copy keeps in-frame clones and lacks some. The data show 150,000 to 200,000 clones, with approximately 89% seen just once and 0.7% to 0.9% held by the top ten. Sample: PBMCs or T cells enriched from blood (not recorded which). The clonotype originates from a woman between 18 and 30 years old who had recovered from COVID-19. The chain carries TRBV28 and TRBJ2-1, with 9 bases fitting TRBD2. CDR3 sequence reads: CASSLWASGIYNEQFF. CDR3 sequence (DNA): TGTGCCAGCAGTTTATGGGCTAGCGGGATCTACAATGAGCAGTTCTTC.